Listed below are T cell receptor beta chains from one sample, sequenced in a study of blood T cell repertoires in COVID-19. Data came from immunoSEQ multiplex PCR; TCRdb stores just in-frame clones and leaves some out. The sample consists of 200,000 to 300,000 clones, approximately 90% of them appearing once. The source material was peripheral blood. These receptor sequences come from a man aged 18 to 29 with active or convalescent COVID-19. Each CDR3 is given with its conserved first and last residue. Size tells how often a clone was seen (once, few, many) or the class of an expanded clone, and some rows leave it out.

J gene,clone size,V gene,CDR3 protein
TRBJ1-2,NA,TRBV9,CASSSPGTDPPRDYGYTF
TRBJ2-7,NA,TRBV27,CASSSLGQAIYEQYF
TRBJ1-4,NA,TRBV5-5,CASSLLTLNEKLFF
TRBJ1-1,NA,TRBV5-6,CASSSNPGGTEAFF
TRBJ1-1,NA,TRBV11-3,CASAIMGAHRANTEAFF
TRBJ2-3,NA,TRBV6-1,CASSEARGHTDTQYF
TRBJ1-6,NA,TRBV5-4,CASSSGQGVSPLHF
TRBJ1-2,NA,TRBV9,CASSAGGVIYGYTF
TRBJ1-1,NA,TRBV5-1,CASRILEGEAFF
TRBJ2-3,NA,TRBV9,CASSGGVGTDTQYF
TRBJ1-5,NA,TRBV7-6,CASSLGSRGTGQPQHF
TRBJ2-7,NA,TRBV12-2,CASRFLGTGFLMQDDEQYF
TRBJ2-7,NA,TRBV27,CASSPGSYEQYF
TRBJ2-3,NA,TRBV7-2,CASSLRAGEVDTQYF
TRBJ2-1,NA,TRBV27,CASSPLAGGIGEQFF
TRBJ2-1,NA,TRBV6-6,CASSYPAAAAYNEQFF
TRBJ1-5,NA,TRBV11-2,CASSLQGWQPQHF
TRBJ2-3,NA,TRBV3-1/TRBV3-2,CASGQTSGTDTQYF
TRBJ1-6,NA,TRBV7-3,CASSSGQGGNSPLHF
TRBJ1-1,NA,TRBV12-3/TRBV12-4,CASSQDRGTEAFF
TRBJ1-6,once,TRBV9,CASSEARGQPNSPLHF
TRBJ1-2,NA,TRBV4-1,CASSRDRGQGYGYTF
TRBJ1-2,NA,TRBV19,CASSPGQDYGYTF
TRBJ1-1,few,TRBV6-2/TRBV6-3,CASSGQQNTEAFF
TRBJ2-6,once,TRBV7-3,CASSLTLSGANVLTF
TRBJ2-7,NA,TRBV6-6,CASSYSSVNEQYF
TRBJ2-7,NA,TRBV6-2/TRBV6-3,CASSYTPGLASYEQYF
TRBJ1-1,NA,TRBV6-2/TRBV6-3,CASSGTGLYTEAFF
TRBJ1-3,NA,TRBV7-2,CASSPRRADSGNTIYF
TRBJ2-7,NA,TRBV4-2,CASSQGRAPTYEQYF
TRBJ2-3,NA,TRBV23-1,CASSQCGGGPGEWTDTQYF
TRBJ1-4,NA,TRBV7-2,CASSPDRDEKLFF
TRBJ2-5,NA,TRBV7-9,CASSPIAGVTETQYF
TRBJ1-1,NA,TRBV11-2,CASSDPRTGNTEAFF
TRBJ2-7,NA,TRBV6-5,CASSYEGVAYEQYF
TRBJ1-1,NA,TRBV2,CASLEGGENTEAFF
TRBJ2-1,NA,TRBV15,CATSGRTSGRHDEQFF
TRBJ1-1,NA,TRBV30,CAWSVQGLMNTEAFF
TRBJ1-1,NA,TRBV5-1,CASSLAGDREAFF
TRBJ2-3,NA,TRBV20-1,CSASDYPGLVF
TRBJ2-7,NA,TRBV28,CASSTREGGCEQYF
TRBJ1-1,NA,TRBV2,CATQVRQYTEAFF
TRBJ2-7,NA,TRBV5-1,CASSLTSYEQYF
TRBJ1-2,NA,TRBV7-9,CASSLREGGYGYTF
TRBJ2-1,NA,TRBV25-1,CASTPLGRDRQFF
TRBJ2-7,NA,TRBV19,CASSTSGKSSYEQYF
TRBJ1-5,NA,TRBV6-2/TRBV6-3,CASSYGRDNQPQHF
TRBJ2-7,NA,TRBV7-9,CATIPGTSGTYEQYF
TRBJ1-2,NA,TRBV18,CASSPGSRGYGYTF
TRBJ2-1,NA,TRBV28,CASSLLAVSYNEQFF
TRBJ1-5,NA,TRBV6-2/TRBV6-3,CASSYGAAGPGDQPQHF
TRBJ2-4,NA,TRBV28,CASREYVSGQRKNIQYF
TRBJ2-3,NA,TRBV5-6,CASSRMGSPADTQYF
TRBJ2-1,few,TRBV6-2/TRBV6-3,CASSLGLANEQFF